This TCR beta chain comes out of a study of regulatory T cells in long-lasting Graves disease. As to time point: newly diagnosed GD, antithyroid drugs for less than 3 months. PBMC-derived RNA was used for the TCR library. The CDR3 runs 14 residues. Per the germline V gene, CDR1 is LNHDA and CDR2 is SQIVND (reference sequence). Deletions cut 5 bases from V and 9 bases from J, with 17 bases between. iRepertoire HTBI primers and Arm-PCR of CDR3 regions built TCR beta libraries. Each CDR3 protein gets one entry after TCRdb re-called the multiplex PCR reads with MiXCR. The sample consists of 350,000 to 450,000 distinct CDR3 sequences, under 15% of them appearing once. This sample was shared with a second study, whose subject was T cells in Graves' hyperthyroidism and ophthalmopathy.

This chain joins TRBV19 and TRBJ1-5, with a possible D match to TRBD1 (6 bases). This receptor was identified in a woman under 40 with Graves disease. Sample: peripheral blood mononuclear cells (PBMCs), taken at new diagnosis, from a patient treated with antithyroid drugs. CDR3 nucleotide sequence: TGTGCCAGTAGTTTCCAGGGGTTGGGGACGCCCCAGCATTTT. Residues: CASSFQGLGTPQHF.